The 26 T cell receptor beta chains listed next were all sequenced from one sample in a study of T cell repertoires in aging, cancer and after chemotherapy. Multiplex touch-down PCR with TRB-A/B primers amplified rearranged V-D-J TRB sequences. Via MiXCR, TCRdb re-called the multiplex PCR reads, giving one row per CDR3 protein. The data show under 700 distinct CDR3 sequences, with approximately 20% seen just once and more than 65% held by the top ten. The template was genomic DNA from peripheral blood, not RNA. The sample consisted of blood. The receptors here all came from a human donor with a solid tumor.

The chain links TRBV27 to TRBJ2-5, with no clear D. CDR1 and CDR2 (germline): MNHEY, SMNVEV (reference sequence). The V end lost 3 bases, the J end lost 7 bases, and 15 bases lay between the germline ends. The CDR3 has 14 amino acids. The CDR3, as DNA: TGTGCCAGCAGTTTTTTCCCCCTGGGCGGGACCCAGTACTTC. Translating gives CASSFFPLGGTQYF.

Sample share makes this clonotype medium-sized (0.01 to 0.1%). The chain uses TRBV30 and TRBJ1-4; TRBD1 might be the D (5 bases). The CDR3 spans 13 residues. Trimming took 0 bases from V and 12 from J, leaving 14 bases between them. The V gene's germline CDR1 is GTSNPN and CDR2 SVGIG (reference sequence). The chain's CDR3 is CAWSVVPGVELFF. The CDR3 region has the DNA TGTGCCTGGAGTGTAGTTCCGGGGGTAGAACTGTTTTTT.

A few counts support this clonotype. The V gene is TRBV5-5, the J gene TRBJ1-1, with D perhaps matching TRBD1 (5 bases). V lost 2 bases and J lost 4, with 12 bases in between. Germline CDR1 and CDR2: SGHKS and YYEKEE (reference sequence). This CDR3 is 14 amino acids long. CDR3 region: CASSFSGTPTEAFF. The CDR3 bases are TGTGCCAGCAGCTTCTCAGGGACCCCCACTGAAGCTTTCTTT.

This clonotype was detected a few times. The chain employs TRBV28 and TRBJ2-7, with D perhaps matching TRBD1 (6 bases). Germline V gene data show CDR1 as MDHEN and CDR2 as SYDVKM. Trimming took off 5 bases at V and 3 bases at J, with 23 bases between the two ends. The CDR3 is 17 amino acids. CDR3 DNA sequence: TGTGCCAGCAGTCCTGGACAGTGGTTACGAGGCCGCTACGAGCAGTACTTC. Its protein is CASSPGQWLRGRYEQYF.

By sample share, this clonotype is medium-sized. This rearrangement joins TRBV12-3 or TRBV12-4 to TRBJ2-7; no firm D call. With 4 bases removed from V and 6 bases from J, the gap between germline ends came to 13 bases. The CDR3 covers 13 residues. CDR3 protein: CASSYSWVGEQYF. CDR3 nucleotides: TGTGCCAGCAGTTATTCTTGGGTGGGCGAGCAGTACTTC.

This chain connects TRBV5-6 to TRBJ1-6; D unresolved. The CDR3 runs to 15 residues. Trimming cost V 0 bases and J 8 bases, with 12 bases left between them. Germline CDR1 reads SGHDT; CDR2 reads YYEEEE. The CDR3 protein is CASSLVGDGDSPLHF. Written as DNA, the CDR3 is TGTGCCAGCAGCTTGGTCGGGGATGGGGATTCACCCCTCCACTTT.

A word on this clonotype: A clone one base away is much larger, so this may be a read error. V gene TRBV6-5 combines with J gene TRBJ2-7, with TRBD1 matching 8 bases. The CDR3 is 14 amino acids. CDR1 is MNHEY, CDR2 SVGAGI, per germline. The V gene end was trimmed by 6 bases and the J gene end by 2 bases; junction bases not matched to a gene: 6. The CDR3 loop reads CASRQQGETYEQYF. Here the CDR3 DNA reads TGTGCCAGCAGACAACAGGGGGAAACCTACGAGCAGTACTTC.

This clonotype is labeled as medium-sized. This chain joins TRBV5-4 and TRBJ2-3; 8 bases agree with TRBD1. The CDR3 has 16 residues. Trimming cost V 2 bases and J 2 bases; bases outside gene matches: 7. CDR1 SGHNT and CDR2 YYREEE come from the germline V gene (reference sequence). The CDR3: CASSFSGQALTDTQYF. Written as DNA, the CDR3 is TGTGCCAGCAGCTTTTCGGGACAGGCTCTCACAGATACGCAGTATTTT.

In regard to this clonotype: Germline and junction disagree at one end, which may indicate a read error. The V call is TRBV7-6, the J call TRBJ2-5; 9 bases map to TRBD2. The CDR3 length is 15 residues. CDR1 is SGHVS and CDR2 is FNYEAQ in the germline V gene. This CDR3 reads CANSFAGGSQETQYF. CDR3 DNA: TGTGCCAACAGCTTCGCGGGAGGGTCCCAAGAGACCCAGTACTTC. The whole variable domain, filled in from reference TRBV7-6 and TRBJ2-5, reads GAGVSQSPRYKVTKRGQDVALRCDPISGHVSLYWYRQALGQGPEFLTYFNYEAQQDKSGLPNDRFSAERPEGSISTLTIQRTEQRDSAMYRCANSFAGGSQETQYFGPGTRLLVL.

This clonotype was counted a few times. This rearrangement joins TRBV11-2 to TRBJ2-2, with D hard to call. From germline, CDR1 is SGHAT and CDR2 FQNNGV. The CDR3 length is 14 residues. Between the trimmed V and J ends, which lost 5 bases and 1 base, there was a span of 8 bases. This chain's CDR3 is CASSPRRNTGELFF. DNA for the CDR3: TGTGCCAGCAGCCCCAGGAGGAACACCGGGGAGCTGTTTTTT.

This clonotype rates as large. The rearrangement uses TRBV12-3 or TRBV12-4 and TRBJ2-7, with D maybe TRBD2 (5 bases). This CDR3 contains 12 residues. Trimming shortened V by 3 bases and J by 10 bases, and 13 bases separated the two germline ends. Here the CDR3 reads CASSFRRQDQYF. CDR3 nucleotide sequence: TGTGCCAGCAGTTTCCGGAGGCAGGACCAGTACTTC.

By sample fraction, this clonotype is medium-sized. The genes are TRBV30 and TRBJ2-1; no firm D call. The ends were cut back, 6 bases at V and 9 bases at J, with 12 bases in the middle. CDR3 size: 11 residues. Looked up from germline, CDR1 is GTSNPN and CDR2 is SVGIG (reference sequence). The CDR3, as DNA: TGTGCCTGCGCGGATGCAACTGAGCAGTTCTTC. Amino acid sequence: CACADATEQFF.

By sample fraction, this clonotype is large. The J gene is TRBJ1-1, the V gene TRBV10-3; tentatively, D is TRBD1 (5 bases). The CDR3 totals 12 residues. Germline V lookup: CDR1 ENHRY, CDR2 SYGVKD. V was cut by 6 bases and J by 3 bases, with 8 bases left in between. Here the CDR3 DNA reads TGTGCCATCAGCACGGGGGACACTGAAGCTTTCTTT. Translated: CAISTGDTEAFF.

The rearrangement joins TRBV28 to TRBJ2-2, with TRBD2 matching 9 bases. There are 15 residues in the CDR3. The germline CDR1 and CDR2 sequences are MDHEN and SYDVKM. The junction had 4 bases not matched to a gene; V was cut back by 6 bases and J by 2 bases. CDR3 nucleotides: TGTGCCAGCAGGCCGACTAGCGGAAACACCGGGGAGCTGTTTTTT. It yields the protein CASRPTSGNTGELFF.

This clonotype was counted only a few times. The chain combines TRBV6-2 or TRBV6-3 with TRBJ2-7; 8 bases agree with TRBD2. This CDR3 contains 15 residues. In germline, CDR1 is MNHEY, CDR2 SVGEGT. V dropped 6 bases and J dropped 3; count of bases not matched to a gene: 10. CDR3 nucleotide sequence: TGTGCCAGCAGATTCACACAGGGACTAGGCTACGAGCAGTACTTC. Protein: CASRFTQGLGYEQYF.

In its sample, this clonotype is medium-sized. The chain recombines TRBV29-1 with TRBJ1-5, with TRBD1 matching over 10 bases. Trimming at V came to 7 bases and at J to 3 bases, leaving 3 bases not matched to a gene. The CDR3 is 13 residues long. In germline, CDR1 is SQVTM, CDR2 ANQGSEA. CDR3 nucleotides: TGCAGCGCCGGGACAGGGGCCAATCAGCCCCAGCATTTT. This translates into CSAGTGANQPQHF.

The CDR3 sequence is CSARGTSGGEGTEQYF. The CDR3 DNA sequence: TGCAGTGCGCGAGGGACTAGCGGGGGGGAGGGCACCGAGCAGTACTTC. The chain carries TRBV20-1 and TRBJ2-7, with 16 bases fitting TRBD2. Germline lookup yields CDR1 DFQATT and CDR2 SNEGSKA (reference sequence). This CDR3 is built from 16 residues. With 6 bases clipped from V and 6 bases from J, the junction kept 11 bases outside the gene matches.

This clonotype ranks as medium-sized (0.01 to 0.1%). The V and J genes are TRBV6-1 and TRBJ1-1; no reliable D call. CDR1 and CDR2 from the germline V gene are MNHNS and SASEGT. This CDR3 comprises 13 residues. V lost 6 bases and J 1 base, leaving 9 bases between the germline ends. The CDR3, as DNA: TGTGCCAGCAGCTTCGGACCGAACACTGAAGCTTTCTTT. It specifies CASSFGPNTEAFF.

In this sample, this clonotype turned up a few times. CDR3: CASSPKPGGTGELFF. CDR3 sequence (DNA): TGTGCCAGCAGCCCCAAGCCAGGGGGCACCGGGGAGCTGTTTTTT. V usage is TRBV7-9 and J usage is TRBJ2-2; TRBD1 matches 7 bases. This CDR3 has 15 residues. V trimming: 5 bases; J trimming: 4 bases; junction bases outside the gene matches: 7. Germline CDR1 SEHNR, CDR2 FQNEAQ (reference sequence).

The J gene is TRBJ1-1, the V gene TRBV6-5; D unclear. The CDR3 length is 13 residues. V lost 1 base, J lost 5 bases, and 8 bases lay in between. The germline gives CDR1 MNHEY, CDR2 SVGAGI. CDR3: CASSYYPRTEAFF. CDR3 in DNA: TGTGCCAGCAGTTACTATCCGCGGACTGAAGCTTTCTTT.

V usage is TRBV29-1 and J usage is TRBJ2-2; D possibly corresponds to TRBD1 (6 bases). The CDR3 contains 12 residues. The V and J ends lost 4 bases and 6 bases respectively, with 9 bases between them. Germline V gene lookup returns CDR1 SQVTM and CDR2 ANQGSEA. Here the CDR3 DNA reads TGCAGCGTTGGGTCAGGGGCCGGGGAGCTGTTTTTT. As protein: CSVGSGAGELFF.

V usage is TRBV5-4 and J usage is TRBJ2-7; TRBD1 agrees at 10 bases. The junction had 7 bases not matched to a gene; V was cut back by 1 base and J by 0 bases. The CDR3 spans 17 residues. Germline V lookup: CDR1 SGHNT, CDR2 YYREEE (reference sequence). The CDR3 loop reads CASSLQVGQGTSYEQYF. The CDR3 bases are TGTGCCAGCAGCTTGCAAGTGGGACAGGGGACCTCCTACGAGCAGTACTTC.

Here the CDR3 reads CASSRPSSEAFF. CDR3 sequence (DNA): TGTGCCAGCAGTAGGCCGTCCTCTGAAGCTTTCTTT. The V call is TRBV28, the J call TRBJ1-1, with no clear D. The CDR3 covers 12 residues. CDR1 and CDR2 from the germline V gene are MDHEN and SYDVKM. V was clipped by 5 bases and J by 6 bases, with 10 bases between them.

The CDR3 loop is CASSSGWGVDTGELFF. DNA for the CDR3: TGTGCCAGCAGCTCGGGGTGGGGGGTTGACACCGGGGAGCTGTTTTTT. The chain joins TRBV5-4 to TRBJ2-2; possible D gene TRBD2, 6 bases. V was trimmed by 3 bases and J by 3 bases, leaving 15 bases between them. The CDR3 has 16 residues. Germline V gives CDR1 SGHNT, CDR2 YYREEE (reference sequence).

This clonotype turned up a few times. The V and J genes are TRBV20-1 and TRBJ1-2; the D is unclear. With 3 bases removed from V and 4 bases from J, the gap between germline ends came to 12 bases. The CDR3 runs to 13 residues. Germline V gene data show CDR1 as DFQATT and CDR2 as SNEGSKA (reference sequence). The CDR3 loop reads CSARPPNPYGYTF. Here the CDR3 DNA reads TGCAGTGCTAGGCCCCCAAATCCCTATGGCTACACCTTC.

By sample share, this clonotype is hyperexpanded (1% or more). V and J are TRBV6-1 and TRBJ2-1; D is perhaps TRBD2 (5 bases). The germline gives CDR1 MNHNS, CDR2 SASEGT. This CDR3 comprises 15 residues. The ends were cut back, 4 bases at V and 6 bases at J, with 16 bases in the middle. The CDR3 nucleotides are TGTGCCAGCAGTGGTTCGGTGTCGGAGGCCAATGAGCAGTTCTTC. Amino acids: CASSGSVSEANEQFF.